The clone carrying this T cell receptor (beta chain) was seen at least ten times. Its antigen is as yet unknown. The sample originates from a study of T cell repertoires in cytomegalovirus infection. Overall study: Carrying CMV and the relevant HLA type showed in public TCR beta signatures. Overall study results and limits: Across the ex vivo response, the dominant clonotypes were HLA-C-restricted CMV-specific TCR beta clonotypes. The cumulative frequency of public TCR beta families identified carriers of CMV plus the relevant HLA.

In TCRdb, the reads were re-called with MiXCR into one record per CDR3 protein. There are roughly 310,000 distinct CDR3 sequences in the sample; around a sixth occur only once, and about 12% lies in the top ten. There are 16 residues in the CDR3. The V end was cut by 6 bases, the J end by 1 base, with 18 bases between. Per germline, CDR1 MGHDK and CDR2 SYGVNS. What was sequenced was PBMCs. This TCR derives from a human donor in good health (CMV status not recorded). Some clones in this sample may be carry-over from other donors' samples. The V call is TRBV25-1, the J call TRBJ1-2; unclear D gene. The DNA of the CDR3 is TGTGCCAGCAGGGGCTGGGGAAGTCAAAGTAACTATGGCTACACCTTC. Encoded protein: CASRGWGSQSNYGYTF.